These 15 T cell receptor beta chains were all obtained from the same sample, sequenced in a study of T cells after yellow fever vaccination. TCRdb analysed the 5' RACE reads with MiXCR anew, one entry per CDR3 protein. The sample lists about 94,000 distinct CDR3 sequences, more than 7.5% occurring once. Sequencing was performed on CD8+ T cells not binding an NS4B(214-222) dextramer, sorted from PBMCs, taken roughly 14 days after the first yellow fever vaccination. All receptors come from a young man who received the YFV17D yellow fever vaccine.

The chain couples TRBV12-5 to TRBJ2-3, with 11 bases that match TRBD2. The V and J ends lost 6 bases and 2 bases, in that order; junction bases with no gene match: 4. The CDR3 runs to 15 residues. Germline lookup yields CDR1 LGHNT and CDR2 FRNRAP. Here the CDR3 DNA reads TGTGCTAGTGGCTTGACTAGCGGGGCCACAGATACGCAGTATTTT. Translating it yields CASGLTSGATDTQYF. The full variable domain, with the rest looked up from reference TRBV12-5 and TRBJ2-3, is DARVTQTPRHKVTEMGQEVTMRCQPILGHNTVFWYRQTMMQGLELLAYFRNRAPLDDSGMPKDRFSAEMPDATLATLKIQPSEPRDSAVYFCASGLTSGATDTQYFGPGTRLTVL.

This clonotype was counted at least ten times. V gene TRBV7-3 combines with J gene TRBJ2-7; a possible D gene is TRBD2 (6 bases). The V end was cut by 1 base, the J end by 2 bases, with 9 bases between. The CDR3 is 14 residues long. Looked up from germline, CDR1 is SGHTA and CDR2 is FQGTGA. CDR3 sequence (DNA): TGTGCCAGCAGCTTAAGTCCGGGGGCCTACGAGCAGTACTTC. The encoded protein is CASSLSPGAYEQYF. The variable domain in full, completed from reference TRBV7-3 and TRBJ2-7, reads GAGVSQTPSNKVTEKGKYVELRCDPISGHTALYWYRQSLGQGPEFLIYFQGTGAADDSGLPNDRFFAVRPEGSVSTLKIQRTERGDSAVYLCASSLSPGAYEQYFGPGTRLTVT.

The table lists this clonotype with many counts. The V call is TRBV18, the J call TRBJ1-1, with D tentatively TRBD1 (6 bases). CDR1 is KGHSH, CDR2 LQKENI, per germline. The CDR3 sequence is 15 residues long. V was pared by 2 bases and J by 1 base, with 11 bases between. The CDR3 spells CASSPTGTTNTEAFF. The DNA for the CDR3 is TGTGCCAGCTCACCAACCGGGACAACGAACACTGAAGCTTTCTTT. Full variable domain (remainder filled in from reference TRBV18 and TRBJ1-1): NAGVMQNPRHLVRRRGQEARLRCSPMKGHSHVYWYRQLPEEGLKFMVYLQKENIIDESGMPKERFSAEFPKEGPSILRIQQVVRGDSAAYFCASSPTGTTNTEAFFGQGTRLTVV.

The sample holds many counts of this clonotype. This chain joins TRBV4-1 and TRBJ1-1; D ambiguous. This CDR3 contains 12 residues. Trimming cost V 0 bases and J 7 bases, with 6 bases left between them. CDR1 is MGHRA, CDR2 YSYEKL, per germline. Written as DNA, the CDR3 is TGCGCCAGCAGCCAAGATGGTCGTGAAGCTTTCTTT. As protein: CASSQDGREAFF.

This clonotype occurred a few times. The rearrangement links TRBV4-1 to TRBJ2-1; 8 bases align to TRBD2. Germline lookup yields CDR1 MGHRA and CDR2 YSYEKL. CDR3 length: 16 residues. V lost 1 base to trimming and J lost 7 bases; unmatched junction nucleotides: 9. The CDR3 region has the DNA TGCGCCAGCAGCCAAGCTAGGTCGGGGGGGGGAAATGAGCAGTTCTTC. Translating gives CASSQARSGGGNEQFF.

The chain joins TRBV6-2 or TRBV6-3 to TRBJ2-7; TRBD2 might be the D (6 bases). This CDR3 region has 14 residues. V gave up 6 bases and J gave up 5 bases, with 17 bases separating them. In germline, CDR1 is MNHEY, CDR2 SVGEGT. The CDR3 coding sequence is TGTGCCAGCAGCCACTCGGGAGCTAGCGACGAGCAGTACGTC. It translates to CASSHSGASDEQYV.

This clonotype was observed a few times. CDR3 protein: CASSPGTGRYNEQFF. CDR3 in DNA: TGCGCCAGCAGCCCCGGGACAGGGCGCTACAATGAGCAGTTCTTC. The chain carries TRBV5-1 and TRBJ2-1; TRBD1 matches 9 bases. From germline, CDR1 is SGHRS and CDR2 YFSETQ. V was pared by 4 bases and J by 3 bases, with 5 bases of the junction left unmatched. CDR3 length: 15 amino acids.

The genes are TRBV7-9 and TRBJ1-3, with no clear D. Germline assignment: CDR1 SEHNR and CDR2 FQNEAQ (reference sequence). Trimming removed 5 bases from V and 0 bases from J, with 14 bases in between. CDR3 length: 16 residues. The CDR3 DNA follows: TGTGCCAGCAGCCACCGCGGTTGGCACTCTGGAAACACCATATATTTT. It yields the protein CASSHRGWHSGNTIYF.

V usage is TRBV7-6 and J usage is TRBJ2-3, with D possibly TRBD1 on 6 matching bases. The CDR3 spans 17 residues. Germline V lookup: CDR1 SGHVS, CDR2 FNYEAQ. The V gene lost 3 bases and the J gene lost 4 bases, with 20 bases spanning the gap. The CDR3 DNA is TGTGCCAGCAGCTTGGCCCCCGACTTTAACAGGGCAGATACGCAGTATTTT. Protein: CASSLAPDFNRADTQYF.

This clonotype was observed a handful of times. The chain recombines TRBV6-1 with TRBJ1-6; D perhaps matches TRBD1 (5 bases). V dropped 6 bases and J dropped 9 bases, with 18 bases sitting between them. This CDR3 is built from 15 residues. Germline CDR1 reads MNHNS; CDR2 reads SASEGT. The DNA of the CDR3 is TGTGCCAGCAGGCCAGGGCGCCTGGGGATTTCACCCCTCCACTTT. It codes for CASRPGRLGISPLHF.

This clonotype was observed many times. The chain links TRBV12-3 or TRBV12-4 to TRBJ2-2; 8 bases are shared with TRBD1. This CDR3 spans 14 amino acids. V shed 1 base and J 6 bases; nucleotides not matched to a gene: 1. This CDR3 reads CASSLGRGPGELFF. The CDR3 nucleotides are TGTGCCAGCAGTTTAGGCAGGGGGCCCGGGGAGCTGTTTTTT.

This clonotype was seen only a few times. The gene calls are TRBV6-2 or TRBV6-3 and TRBJ1-5, with D perhaps TRBD1 (5 bases). Trimming took 2 bases from V and 11 from J, leaving 16 bases between them. Germline lookup yields CDR1 MNHEY and CDR2 SVGEGT. The CDR3 loop spans 14 amino acids. CDR3 nucleotides: TGTGCCAGCAGTTACGGGACCTCGTACCCAGCCCAGCATTTT. Translating gives CASSYGTSYPAQHF.

The chain links TRBV5-4 to TRBJ2-3; possible D gene TRBD1, 5 bases. Deletions cut 2 bases from V and 2 bases from J, with 15 bases between. This CDR3 spans 16 amino acids. The germline CDR1 and CDR2 sequences are SGHNT and YYREEE (reference sequence). The DNA for the CDR3 is TGTGCCAGCAGCTTAGGCGACAGTGGTCTCACAGATACGCAGTATTTT. It yields the protein CASSLGDSGLTDTQYF.

The chain carries TRBV7-8 and TRBJ2-7; D is unclear. The CDR3 has 16 residues. V was trimmed by 0 bases and J by 0 bases, leaving 12 bases between them. Germline CDR1 and CDR2: SGHVS and FQNEAQ. The CDR3 DNA follows: TGTGCCAGCAGCTTAGCCCCAGGCGAAAGCTCCTACGAGCAGTACGTC. Amino acid sequence: CASSLAPGESSYEQYV.

This clonotype was counted only a few times. V usage is TRBV12-3 or TRBV12-4 and J usage is TRBJ1-5; D gene unclear. V was cut by 0 bases and J by 4 bases, with 10 bases left in between. There are 15 residues in the CDR3. The CDR3 sequence is CASSLAVTANQPQHF. The CDR3 bases are TGTGCCAGCAGTTTAGCGGTAACGGCTAATCAGCCCCAGCATTTT.